Sequencing of this T cell receptor (beta chain) was carried out in a study of technical replicates of blood from a few donors. Trimming pared 2 bases from V and 1 base from J, leaving 8 bases between. The CDR3 is 14 residues long. Germline lookup yields CDR1 MRHNA and CDR2 SNTAGT. Assay: immunoSEQ multiplex PCR; the TCRdb copy retains only in-frame clones and omits some. The sample shows about 83,000 clones, roughly nine tenths of them seen only once. The chain is built from TRBV6-4 and TRBJ1-1; D is uncertain. Sequencing was performed on T cells isolated from PBMCs. This TCR came from a human donor in good health. The DNA of the CDR3 is TGTGCCAGCAGTGACGGCGAGGGGAACACTGAAGCTTTCTTT. The encoded protein is CASSDGEGNTEAFF.